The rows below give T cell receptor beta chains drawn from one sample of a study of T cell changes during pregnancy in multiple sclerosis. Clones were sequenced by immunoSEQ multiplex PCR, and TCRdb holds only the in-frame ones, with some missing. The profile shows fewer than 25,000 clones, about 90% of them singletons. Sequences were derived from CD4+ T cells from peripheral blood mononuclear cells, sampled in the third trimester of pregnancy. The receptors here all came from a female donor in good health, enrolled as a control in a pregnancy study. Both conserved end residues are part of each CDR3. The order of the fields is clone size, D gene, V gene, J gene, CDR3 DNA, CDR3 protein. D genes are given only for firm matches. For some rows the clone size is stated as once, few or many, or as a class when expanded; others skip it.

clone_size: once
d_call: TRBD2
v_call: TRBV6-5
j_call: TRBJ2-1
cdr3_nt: TGTGCCAGCAGTTACGCCATAGCGGGAGGGTACAATGAGCAGTTCTTC
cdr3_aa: CASSYAIAGGYNEQFF

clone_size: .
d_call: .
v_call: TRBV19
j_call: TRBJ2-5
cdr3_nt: TGTGCCAGTAGCGAACGGCCGCGGGGAGAGACCCAGTACTTC
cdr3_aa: CASSERPRGETQYF

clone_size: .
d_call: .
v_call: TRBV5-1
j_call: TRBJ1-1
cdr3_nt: TGCGCCAGCAGCTTCAGGGGAAGGGACACTGAAGCTTTCTTT
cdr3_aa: CASSFRGRDTEAFF

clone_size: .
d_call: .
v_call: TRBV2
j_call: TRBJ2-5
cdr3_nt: TGTGCCGGCGCGGTGGTTATGGAGACCCAGTACTTC
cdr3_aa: CAGAVVMETQYF

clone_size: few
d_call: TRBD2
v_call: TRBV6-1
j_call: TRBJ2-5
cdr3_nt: TGTGCCTCCAGGGCTAGCGGGGGGAGGGAGACCCAGTACTTC
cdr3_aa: CASRASGGRETQYF

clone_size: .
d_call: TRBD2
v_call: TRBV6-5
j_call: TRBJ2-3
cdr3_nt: TGTGCCAGCAAAACTAGCGGGAGCCACACAGATACGCAGTATTTT
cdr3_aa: CASKTSGSHTDTQYF

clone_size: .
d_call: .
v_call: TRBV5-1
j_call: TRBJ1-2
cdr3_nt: TGCGCCAGCAGCTTGGGAAGAGACTATGGCTACACCTTC
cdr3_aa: CASSLGRDYGYTF

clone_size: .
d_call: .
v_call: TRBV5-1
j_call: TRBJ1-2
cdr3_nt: TGCGCCAGCAGGCCCGCGGGACGCACGCAGGGCGGCTACACCTTC
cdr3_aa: CASRPAGRTQGGYTF

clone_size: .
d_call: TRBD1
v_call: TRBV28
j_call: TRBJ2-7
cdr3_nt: TGTGCCAGCATCCCCAGGACAGGGTGGCAGGACGAGCAGTACTTC
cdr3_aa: CASIPRTGWQDEQYF

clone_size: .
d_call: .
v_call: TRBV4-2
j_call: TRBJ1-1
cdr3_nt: TGTGCCAGCAGCCAGGCCGCAGGGTGGGGGAACACTGAAGCTTTCTTT
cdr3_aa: CASSQAAGWGNTEAFF

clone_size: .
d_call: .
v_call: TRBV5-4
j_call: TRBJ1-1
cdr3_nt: TGTGCCAGCAGCTTGGCGCAGGCGAACACTGAAGCTTTCTTT
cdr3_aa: CASSLAQANTEAFF

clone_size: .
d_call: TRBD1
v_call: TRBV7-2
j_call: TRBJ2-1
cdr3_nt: TGTGCCAGCAGCTTCCAGGACAGGCCCTACAATGAGCAGTTCTTC
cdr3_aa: CASSFQDRPYNEQFF

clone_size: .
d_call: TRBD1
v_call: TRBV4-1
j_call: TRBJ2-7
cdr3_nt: TGCGCCAGCAGCCAAGTTGGGGCAGGGGGCACCGAGCAGTACTTC
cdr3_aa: CASSQVGAGGTEQYF

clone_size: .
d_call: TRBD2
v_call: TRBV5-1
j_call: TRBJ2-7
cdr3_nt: TGCGCCAGCAGCCTTACTAGCGGGAGTTCCTACGAGCAGTACTTC
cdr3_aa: CASSLTSGSSYEQYF

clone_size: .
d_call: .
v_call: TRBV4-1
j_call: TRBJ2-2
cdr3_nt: TGCGCCAGCAGCCGGATAGAACAGGGATGGGACACCGGGGAGCTGTTTTTT
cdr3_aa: CASSRIEQGWDTGELFF

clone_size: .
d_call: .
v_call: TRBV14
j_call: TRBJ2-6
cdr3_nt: TGTGCCAGCAGCCAAGGACATTCCTCTGGGGCCAACGTCCTGACTTTC
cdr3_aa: CASSQGHSSGANVLTF

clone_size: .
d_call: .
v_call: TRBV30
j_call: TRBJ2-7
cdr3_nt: TGTGCCTGGAGTCGTAGCGGCCTCTACGAGCAGTACTTC
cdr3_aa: CAWSRSGLYEQYF

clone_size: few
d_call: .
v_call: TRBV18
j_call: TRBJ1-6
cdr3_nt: TGTGCCAGCTCACCAGGGGCAGGGGCTTCACCCCTCCACTTT
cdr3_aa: CASSPGAGASPLHF

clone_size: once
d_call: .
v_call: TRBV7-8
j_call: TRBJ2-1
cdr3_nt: TGTGCCAGCAGCTCCCCATCGGGACTTTCCTACAATGAGCAGTTCTTC
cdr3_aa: CASSSPSGLSYNEQFF

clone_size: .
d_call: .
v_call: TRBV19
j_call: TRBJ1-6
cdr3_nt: TGTGCCAGTAGTTCACGGAGCTCCTATAATTCACCCCTCCACTTT
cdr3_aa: CASSSRSSYNSPLHF

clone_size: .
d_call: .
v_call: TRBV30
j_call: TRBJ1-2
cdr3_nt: TGTGCCCTTTCACAATCCGAGCGGGGTTCCCATGGCTACACCTTC
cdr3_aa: CALSQSERGSHGYTF

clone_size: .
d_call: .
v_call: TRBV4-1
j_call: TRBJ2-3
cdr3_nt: TGCGCCAGCAGCCCTCACTGGACAGATACGCAGTATTTT
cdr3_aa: CASSPHWTDTQYF

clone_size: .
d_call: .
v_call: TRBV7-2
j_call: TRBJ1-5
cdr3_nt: TGTGCCAGCAGCTTAGCGGGGGCTGGGAATCAGCCCCAGCATTTT
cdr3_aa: CASSLAGAGNQPQHF

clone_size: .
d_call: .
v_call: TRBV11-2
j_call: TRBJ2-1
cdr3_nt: TGTGCCAGCAGCTTAGTGAGGACAGCTCCCTACAATGAGCAGTTCTTC
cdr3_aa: CASSLVRTAPYNEQFF

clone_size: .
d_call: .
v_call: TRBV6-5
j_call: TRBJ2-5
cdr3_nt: TGTGCCAGCAGTTACTCGAATGCGGGGAAAGAGACCCAGTACTTC
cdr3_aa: CASSYSNAGKETQYF

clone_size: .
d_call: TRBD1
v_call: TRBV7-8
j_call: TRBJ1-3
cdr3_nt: TGTGCCAGCAGCTTATACGGGACAGAAGGAAACACCATATATTTT
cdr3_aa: CASSLYGTEGNTIYF

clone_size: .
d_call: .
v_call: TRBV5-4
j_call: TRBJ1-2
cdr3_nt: TGTGCCAGCAGCTCGGTCTTGTATGGCTACACCTTC
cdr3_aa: CASSSVLYGYTF

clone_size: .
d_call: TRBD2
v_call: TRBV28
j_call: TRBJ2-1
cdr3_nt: TGTGCCAGCATTTTTAGCGGGGGGTCCTACAATGAGCAGTTCTTC
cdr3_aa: CASIFSGGSYNEQFF

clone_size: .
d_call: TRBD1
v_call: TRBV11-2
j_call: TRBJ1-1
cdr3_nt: TGTGCCAGCAGGTTAGGGACAGGGGTTAGTATCGGCACTGAAGCTTTCTTT
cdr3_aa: CASRLGTGVSIGTEAFF

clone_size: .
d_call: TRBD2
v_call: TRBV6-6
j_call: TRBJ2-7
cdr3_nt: TGTGCCAGCAGTTTTGGGACTAGCGGGGCCCCAGTCGGGCAGTACTTC
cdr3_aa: CASSFGTSGAPVGQYF

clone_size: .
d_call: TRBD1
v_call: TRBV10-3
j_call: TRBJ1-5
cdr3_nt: TGTGCCATCAGTGGGGGACAGGGAGGTTTGGGCAATCAGCCCCAGCATTTT
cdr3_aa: CAISGGQGGLGNQPQHF

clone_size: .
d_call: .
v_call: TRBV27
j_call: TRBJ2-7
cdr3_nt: TGTGCCAGCAGTTTAGAGGCCGAGCAGTACTTC
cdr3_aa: CASSLEAEQYF

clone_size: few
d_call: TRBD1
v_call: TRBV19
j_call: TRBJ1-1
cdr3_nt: TGTGCCAGTAACGAGGACAGGGTGTCTACGAACACTGAAGCTTTCTTT
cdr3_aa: CASNEDRVSTNTEAFF

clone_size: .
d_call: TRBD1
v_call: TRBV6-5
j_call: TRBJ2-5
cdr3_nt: TGTGCCAGCAGTCGCGACAGGGCAGGGGAGACCCAGTACTTC
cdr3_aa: CASSRDRAGETQYF

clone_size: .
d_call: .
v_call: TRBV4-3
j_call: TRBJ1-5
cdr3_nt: TGCGCCAGCAGCCAAGATCTTTGGGGGGTCAATCAGCCCCAGCATTTT
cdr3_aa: CASSQDLWGVNQPQHF

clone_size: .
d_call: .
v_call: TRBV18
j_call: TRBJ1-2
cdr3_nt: TGTGCCAGCTCGGCGTCTGGGGTAGGGGTAGACACCTTC
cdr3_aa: CASSASGVGVDTF

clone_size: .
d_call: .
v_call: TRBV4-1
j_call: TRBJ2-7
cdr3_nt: TGCGCCAGCAGCCAAGAGTACCCCCCGGGCGGGTACGAGCAGTACTTC
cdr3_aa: CASSQEYPPGGYEQYF

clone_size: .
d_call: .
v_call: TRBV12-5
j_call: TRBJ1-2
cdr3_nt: TGTGCTAGTGGTTTGGTAGTAGACTACACCTTC
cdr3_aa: CASGLVVDYTF

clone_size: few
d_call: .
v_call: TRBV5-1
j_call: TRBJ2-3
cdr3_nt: TGCGCCAGCAGCTTGGCCCTAGATACGCAGTATTTT
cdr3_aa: CASSLALDTQYF

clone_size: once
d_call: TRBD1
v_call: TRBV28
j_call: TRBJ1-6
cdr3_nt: TGTGCCAGCAGTTTATGGGACAGGGACCTCTATAATTCACCCCTCCACTTT
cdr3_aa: CASSLWDRDLYNSPLHF

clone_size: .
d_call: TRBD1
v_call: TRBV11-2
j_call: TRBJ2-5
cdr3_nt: TGTGCCAGCAGTAACAGGGGCTACCCAACGACGTACCAAGAGACCCAGTACTTC
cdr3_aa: CASSNRGYPTTYQETQYF

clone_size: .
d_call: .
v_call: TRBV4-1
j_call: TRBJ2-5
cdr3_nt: TGCGCCAGCAGCCAAGCACAGGGTGGGGAGACCCAGTACTTC
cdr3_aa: CASSQAQGGETQYF

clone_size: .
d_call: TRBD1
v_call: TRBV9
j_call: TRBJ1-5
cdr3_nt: TGTGCCAGCAGCGTAGGACAGGGGGCTAGCAATCAGCCCCAGCATTTT
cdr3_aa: CASSVGQGASNQPQHF

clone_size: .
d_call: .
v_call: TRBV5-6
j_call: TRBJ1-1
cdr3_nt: TGTGCCAGCAGCTCGATTGTTCGGGGAGGGGAAGCTTTCTTT
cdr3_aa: CASSSIVRGGEAFF